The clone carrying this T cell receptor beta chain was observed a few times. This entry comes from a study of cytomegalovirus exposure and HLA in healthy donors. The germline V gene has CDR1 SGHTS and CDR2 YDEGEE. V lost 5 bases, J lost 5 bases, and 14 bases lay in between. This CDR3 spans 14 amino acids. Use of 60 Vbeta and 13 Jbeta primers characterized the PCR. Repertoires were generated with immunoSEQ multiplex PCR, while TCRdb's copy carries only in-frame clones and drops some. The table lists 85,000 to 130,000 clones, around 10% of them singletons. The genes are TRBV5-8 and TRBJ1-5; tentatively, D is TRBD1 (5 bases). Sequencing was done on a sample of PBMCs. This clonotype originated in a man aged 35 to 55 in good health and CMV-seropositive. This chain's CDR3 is CASRKRRDDQPQHF. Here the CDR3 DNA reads TGTGCCAGCAGAAAAAGGAGGGACGATCAGCCCCAGCATTTT.